This T cell receptor beta chain was profiled in a study of cytomegalovirus exposure and HLA in healthy donors. The primer mix had 60 Vbeta and 13 Jbeta primers. Some clones are missing from TCRdb's copy, which holds only in-frame ones; the method was immunoSEQ multiplex PCR. The sample contains about 90,000 clones, roughly 76% of which appear only once. This CDR3 has 14 residues. V lost 1 base, J lost 5 bases, and 12 bases lay in between. Per germline, CDR1 MGHRA and CDR2 YSYEKL. This rearrangement joins TRBV4-1 to TRBJ2-7, with D maybe TRBD1 (5 bases). This receptor was obtained from a woman in her sixties or seventies in good health and CMV-seropositive. Material: PBMCs. CDR3 bases: TGCGCCAGCAGCCAAGCACCAGGGCTGCACGAGCAGTACTTC. As protein: CASSQAPGLHEQYF.